Listed here is a single T cell receptor (beta chain). The test was conducted at deep level. Measured with immunoSEQ multiplex PCR; TCRdb has only the in-frame clones, and not every one. The sample consists of around 2,000,000 clones, roughly 95% of them appearing once. The CDR3 sequence is 14 residues long. The V gene lost 3 bases and the J gene lost 5 bases, with 15 bases spanning the gap. Per the germline V gene, CDR1 is SGDLS and CDR2 is YYNGEE. CD45RO-negative, CCR7-positively selected cells formed the naive CD8 fraction, excluding terminally differentiated effector memory CD45RA+ cells. The data were obtained in a study of shared clonotypes between healthy human individuals.

Sequences were obtained from naive CD8+ T cells sorted from blood. V gene TRBV9 combines with J gene TRBJ2-7; D is ambiguous. The clonotype was recovered from a man between 18 and 35 years old in good health. CDR3 region: CASSDGTSVDEQYF. CDR3 DNA: TGTGCCAGCAGCGACGGAACCTCTGTGGACGAGCAGTACTTC. The full variable domain, in which reference TRBV9 and TRBJ2-7 provide the parts outside the CDR3, is DSGVTQTPKHLITATGQRVTLRCSPRSGDLSVYWYQQSLDQGLQFLIQYYNGEERAKGNILERFSAQQFPDLHSELNLSSLELGDSALYFCASSDGTSVDEQYFGPGTRLTVT.